The 22 T cell receptor beta chains in this list originate from one sample, sequenced in a study of low-dose radiotherapy and immunotherapy resistance in tumors. TRAV- and TRBV-specific primers were used for first-strand cDNA, which covered alpha and beta chains. Amplification, which lasted around 18 PCR cycles, used a constant-region primer and V-primer adapter to amplify TCRs. TCRdb reprocessed the reads via MiXCR and lists one record per CDR3 protein. The sample lists around 80,000 distinct CDR3 sequences; approximately 17% were seen once. The time point was: before trial treatment. Sequenced material: PBMCs, taken before treatment. These receptors were taken from a male donor with prostate cancer.

Many counts were recorded for this clonotype. The chain joins TRBV7-6 to TRBJ2-2; 7 bases line up with TRBD2. This CDR3 contains 16 residues. Germline V gene sequence: CDR1 SGHVS, CDR2 FNYEAQ. V was clipped by 5 bases and J by 0 bases; unmatched bases: 6. CDR3 nucleotides: TGTGCCAGCAGCCCAAATGGGGGGGCGAACACCGGGGAGCTGTTTTTT. Its translation: CASSPNGGANTGELFF.

This clonotype was seen many times. The chain employs TRBV7-9 and TRBJ2-5; D gene uncertain. The CDR3 length is 13 residues. Per germline, CDR1 SEHNR and CDR2 FQNEAQ (reference sequence). The germline V and J ends were trimmed by 4 bases and 2 bases, with 8 bases remaining between them. CDR3 sequence: CASSYGVQETQYF. The CDR3 region has the DNA TGTGCCAGCAGCTATGGGGTACAAGAGACCCAGTACTTC.

This clonotype has only one observation. V usage is TRBV23-1 and J usage is TRBJ2-1; a weak D match, TRBD1 (5 bases). TRBV23-1 is an open reading frame, and its role is uncertain. V lost 0 bases, J lost 3 bases, and 15 bases lay in between. The CDR3 contains 17 residues. Here the CDR3 DNA reads TGCGCCAGCAGTCAATCGGGAAGGGGATCCAACTACAATGAGCAGTTCTTC. Translated: CASSQSGRGSNYNEQFF.

To note about this clonotype: Since a far larger clone is one base different, this is likely a read error. The V gene is TRBV4-2, the J gene TRBJ2-7; TRBD2 agrees at 9 bases. V was pared by 0 bases and J by 7 bases, with 16 bases of the junction left unmatched. This CDR3 comprises 18 residues. Looked up from germline, CDR1 is LGHNA and CDR2 is YNFKEQ. CDR3 coding DNA: TGTGCCAGCAGCCAAGATGGAGGCGGGGGGGCATCATACAATGAGCAGTACTTC. Residues: CASSQDGGGGASYNEQYF.

In its sample, this clonotype was seen many times. This chain joins TRBV6-6 and TRBJ1-1; D call uncertain. The CDR3 extends over 13 amino acids. V was trimmed by 0 bases and J by 10 bases, leaving 12 bases between them. The germline V gene has CDR1 MNHNY and CDR2 SVGAGI (reference sequence). Here the CDR3 DNA reads TGTGCCAGCAGTTACTCGTGGGAGATACGAGCTTTCTTT. This gives the protein CASSYSWEIRAFF.

This clonotype was recorded at least ten times. The V gene is TRBV2, the J gene TRBJ1-1; possibly TRBD1 for D (5 bases). The CDR3 runs to 12 residues. The germline V gene encodes CDR1 SNHLY and CDR2 FYNNEI. V was shortened by 8 bases and J by 10 bases, with 17 bases between the two germline ends. CDR3 region: CASLLQGTPAFF. CDR3 sequence (DNA): TGTGCCAGCCTGCTCCAAGGGACCCCAGCTTTCTTT.

The table lists this clonotype with many counts. The V and J genes are TRBV24-1 and TRBJ2-1; either TRBD1 or TRBD2 may fit D (5 bases each). The germline gives CDR1 KGHDR, CDR2 SFDVKD. V was shortened by 7 bases and J by 8 bases, with 17 bases between the two germline ends. The CDR3 covers 14 residues. The CDR3: CATSVPGGAYEQFF. The CDR3 nucleotides read TGTGCCACCAGCGTACCTGGGGGAGCGTATGAGCAGTTCTTC.

This clonotype was picked up many times. The junction does not match germline at one end; this may be a read error. The chain employs TRBV5-3 and TRBJ2-7; D uncertain. TRBV5-3 is labeled an ORF, and its function is uncertain. The CDR3 spans 15 residues. CDR3 in DNA: TGTGCCAGCAGCTTGGTACAAACGGCCTTCTACGAGCAGTACTTC. This codes for CASSLVQTAFYEQYF.

This clonotype has ten or more counts. The rearrangement links TRBV4-1 to TRBJ1-1; no clear D. V lost 0 bases to trimming and J lost 0 bases, with 14 bases between them. The germline gives CDR1 MGHRA, CDR2 YSYEKL. The CDR3 contains 17 residues. The CDR3 nucleotides read TGCGCCAGCAGCCAAGATAGACCCGACGGCATGAACACTGAAGCTTTCTTT. Translated: CASSQDRPDGMNTEAFF.

The sample holds many counts of this clonotype. The rearrangement joins TRBV5-6 to TRBJ1-5, with D unresolved. The CDR3 runs 16 residues. V was clipped by 0 bases and J by 3 bases, with 13 bases between them. Germline lookup yields CDR1 SGHDT and CDR2 YYEEEE. The DNA of the CDR3 is TGTGCCAGCAGCTTGGCCGCAGGAGGGAACAATCAGCCCCAGCATTTT. It specifies CASSLAAGGNNQPQHF.

Many counts were recorded for this clonotype. The chain combines TRBV18 with TRBJ2-7; D ambiguous. This CDR3 is built from 15 residues. Germline-derived CDR1 and CDR2 are KGHSH and LQKENI. Trimming removed 0 bases at V and 2 bases at J, with 11 bases between. CDR3 bases: TGTGCCAGCTCACCACCCCAGCCCCGGGCCTACGAGCAGTACTTC. This codes for CASSPPQPRAYEQYF.

This clonotype occurred a few times. The genes are TRBV30 and TRBJ2-2; D unclear. The CDR3 length is 17 residues. V lost 0 bases, J lost 0 bases, and 14 bases lay in between. The V gene's germline CDR1 is GTSNPN and CDR2 SVGIG (reference sequence). The CDR3 nucleotides are TGTGCCTGGAGTGTCTTCTGGGCAGACTCGAACACCGGGGAGCTGTTTTTT. It specifies CAWSVFWADSNTGELFF.

V is TRBV6-2 or TRBV6-3 and J is TRBJ2-5, with no clear D. Per germline, CDR1 MNHEY and CDR2 SVGEGT. The germline V and J ends were trimmed by 0 bases and 11 bases, with 10 bases remaining between them. This CDR3 spans 12 amino acids. CDR3 sequence: CASSYSYNEQYF. The DNA of the CDR3 is TGTGCCAGCAGTTACTCGTACAATGAGCAGTACTTC.

This clonotype showed up many times. The rearrangement uses TRBV3-1 and TRBJ2-1; 9 nucleotides align to TRBD2. The CDR3 totals 17 residues. After removal of 4 bases from V and 2 bases from J, the junction contained 9 bases not matched to a gene. CDR1 LGHDT and CDR2 YNNKEL come from the germline V gene (reference sequence). CDR3 amino acids: CASSLPWLAGAYNEQFF. Here the CDR3 DNA reads TGTGCCAGCAGCCTTCCGTGGTTAGCGGGAGCCTACAATGAGCAGTTCTTC.

This clonotype showed up many times. V and J are TRBV7-2 and TRBJ1-5; D remains ambiguous. The germline V gene encodes CDR1 SGHTA and CDR2 FQGNSA. Trimming cost V 6 bases and J 2 bases, with 11 bases left between them. The CDR3 extends over 14 amino acids. CDR3 amino acids: CASSPAQGNQPQHF. CDR3 in DNA: TGTGCCAGCAGTCCAGCCCAAGGCAATCAGCCCCAGCATTTT. The entire variable domain, with the rest obtained from reference TRBV7-2 and TRBJ1-5, is as follows: GAGVSQSPSNKVTEKGKDVELRCDPISGHTALYWYRQSLGQGLEFLIYFQGNSAPDKSGLPSDRFSAERTGGSVSTLTIQRTQQEDSAVYLCASSPAQGNQPQHFGDGTRLSIL.

Many counts were recorded for this clonotype. This chain joins TRBV24-1 and TRBJ1-1; D possibly corresponds to TRBD1 (5 bases). The CDR3 runs to 15 residues. Trimming took off 3 bases at V and 1 base at J, with 11 bases between the two ends. Germline V CDR1 and CDR2: KGHDR, SFDVKD. In DNA, the CDR3 is TGTGCCACCAGTGATCCAGGGAGGGGGAACACTGAAGCTTTCTTT. It specifies CATSDPGRGNTEAFF.

This clonotype has ten or more counts. The CDR3 is CASSLVGRGGFQYF. The CDR3 nucleotides read TGTGCCAGCAGCTTAGTCGGCCGAGGGGGCTTTCAGTATTTT. This rearrangement joins TRBV11-2 to TRBJ2-3; TRBD1 matches at 7 bases. CDR1 and CDR2 (germline): SGHAT, FQNNGV. CDR3 size: 14 residues. J was trimmed by 12 bases and V by 1 base; bases with no gene match: 10.

In this sample, this clonotype turned up many times. The rearrangement uses TRBV7-6 and TRBJ1-1; no clear D gene. V lost 4 bases and J lost 11, with 17 bases in between. This CDR3 is 13 amino acids long. Germline CDR1 reads SGHVS; CDR2 reads FNYEAQ. The CDR3 loop is CASSSQRLRGAFF. CDR3 DNA sequence: TGTGCCAGCAGCTCCCAAAGGCTCCGTGGGGCTTTCTTT.

Only one count was recorded for this clonotype. The J gene is TRBJ2-7, the V gene TRBV4-2, with 13 bases lining up with TRBD2. Germline V gene lookup returns CDR1 LGHNA and CDR2 YNFKEQ. The CDR3 extends over 17 amino acids. V lost 1 base and J lost 2; bases outside the gene matches: 5. CDR3 loop: CASSQGVTSGGAYEQYF. CDR3 DNA: TGTGCCAGCAGCCAAGGAGTCACTAGCGGGGGGGCCTACGAGCAGTACTTC.

Ten or more counts support this clonotype. V usage is TRBV12-3 or TRBV12-4 and J usage is TRBJ1-2; the D is unclear. CDR3 length: 13 residues. V lost 5 bases, J lost 4 bases, and 11 bases lay in between. The CDR3 sequence is CASSNTPGYGYTF. In nucleotides, the CDR3 is TGTGCCAGCAGTAACACACCAGGCTATGGCTACACCTTC.

There are many counts of this clonotype. The gene calls are TRBV5-1 and TRBJ2-1; D possibly corresponds to TRBD1 (6 bases). Germline loops: CDR1 SGHRS, CDR2 YFSETQ. V was clipped by 2 bases and J by 6 bases, with 12 bases between them. This CDR3 contains 14 residues. As DNA, the CDR3 is TGCGCCAGCAGCTTTGGGGGCAGGGTCAATGAGCAGTTCTTC. Amino acid sequence: CASSFGGRVNEQFF.

This clonotype appeared many times. The chain uses TRBV20-1 and TRBJ2-2; D gene uncertain. In germline, CDR1 is DFQATT, CDR2 SNEGSKA (reference sequence). Trimming removed 5 bases at V and 1 base at J, with 17 bases between. This CDR3 comprises 16 residues. The CDR3 region is CSARFDRLMNTGELFF. The CDR3 DNA sequence: TGCAGTGCTCGTTTTGACCGGCTTATGAACACCGGGGAGCTGTTTTTT.